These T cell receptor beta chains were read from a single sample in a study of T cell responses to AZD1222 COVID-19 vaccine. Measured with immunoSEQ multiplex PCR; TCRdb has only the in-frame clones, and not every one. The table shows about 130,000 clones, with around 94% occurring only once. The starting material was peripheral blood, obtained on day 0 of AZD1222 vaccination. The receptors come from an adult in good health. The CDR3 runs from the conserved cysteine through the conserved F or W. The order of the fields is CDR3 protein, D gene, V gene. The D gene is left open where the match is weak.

cdr3_aa: CASSLVGGATSAYNEQFF
d_call: TRBD2
v_call: TRBV7-6

cdr3_aa: CATSSGTSGNNEQFF
d_call: TRBD2
v_call: TRBV15

cdr3_aa: CASSDSAFGDGYTF
d_call: -
v_call: TRBV2

cdr3_aa: CASSSSTVPTDTQYF
d_call: -
v_call: TRBV6-5

cdr3_aa: CASPEGPYTEAFF
d_call: -
v_call: TRBV6-5

cdr3_aa: CASSLIQGANVYNEQFF
d_call: -
v_call: TRBV27

cdr3_aa: CASRTGGLNSPLHF
d_call: TRBD1
v_call: TRBV28

cdr3_aa: CASSQGSVSGNTIYF
d_call: -
v_call: TRBV18

cdr3_aa: CASSPTAGRPFTGELFF
d_call: -
v_call: TRBV5-1

cdr3_aa: CASSQGNQPQHF
d_call: -
v_call: TRBV3-1/TRBV3-2

cdr3_aa: CASSSSSTTFYGYTF
d_call: -
v_call: TRBV28

cdr3_aa: CASSFYPLYGYTF
d_call: -
v_call: TRBV12-3/TRBV12-4

cdr3_aa: CASGLDPGYGYTF
d_call: -
v_call: TRBV12-5

cdr3_aa: CASSPRPGEAFF
d_call: -
v_call: TRBV18

cdr3_aa: CASSPGLAGVDTQYF
d_call: TRBD2
v_call: TRBV5-1

cdr3_aa: CASSSDRGAYNEQFF
d_call: TRBD1
v_call: TRBV6-5

cdr3_aa: CASSRTQLGDTQYF
d_call: -
v_call: TRBV6-5

cdr3_aa: CASRPEQGGTGELFF
d_call: -
v_call: TRBV27

cdr3_aa: CASSLTDRISNQPQHF
d_call: -
v_call: TRBV6-2/TRBV6-3

cdr3_aa: CASSLGGMRGNQPQHF
d_call: -
v_call: TRBV27

cdr3_aa: CASWDLYEQYF
d_call: -
v_call: TRBV6-5

cdr3_aa: CSVGEPGGTEAFF
d_call: TRBD1
v_call: TRBV29-1